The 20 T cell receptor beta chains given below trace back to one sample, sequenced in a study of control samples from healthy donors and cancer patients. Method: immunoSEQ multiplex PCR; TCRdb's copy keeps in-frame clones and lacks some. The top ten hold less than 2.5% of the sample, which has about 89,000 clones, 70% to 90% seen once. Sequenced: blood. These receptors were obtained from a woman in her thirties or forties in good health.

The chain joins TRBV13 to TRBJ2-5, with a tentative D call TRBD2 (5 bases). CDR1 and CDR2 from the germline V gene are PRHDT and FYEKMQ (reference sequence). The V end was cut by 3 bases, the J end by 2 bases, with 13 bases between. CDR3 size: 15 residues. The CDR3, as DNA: TGTGCCAGCAGCTTTCGCCTAGCCACACAAGAGACCCAGTACTTC. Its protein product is CASSFRLATQETQYF.

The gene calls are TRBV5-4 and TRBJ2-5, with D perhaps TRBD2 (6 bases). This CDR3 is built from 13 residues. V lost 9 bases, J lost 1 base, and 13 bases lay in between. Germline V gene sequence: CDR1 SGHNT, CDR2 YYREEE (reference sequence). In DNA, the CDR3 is TGTGCCACCAATGGGGGGAGCCAAGAGACCCAGTACTTC. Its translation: CATNGGSQETQYF.

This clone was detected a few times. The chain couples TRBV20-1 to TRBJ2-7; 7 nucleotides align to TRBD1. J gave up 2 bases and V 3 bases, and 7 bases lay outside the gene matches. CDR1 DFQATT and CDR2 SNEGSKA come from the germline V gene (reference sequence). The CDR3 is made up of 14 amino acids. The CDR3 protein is CSASPGQTPYEQYF. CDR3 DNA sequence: TGCAGTGCTAGTCCGGGACAGACCCCCTACGAGCAGTACTTC.

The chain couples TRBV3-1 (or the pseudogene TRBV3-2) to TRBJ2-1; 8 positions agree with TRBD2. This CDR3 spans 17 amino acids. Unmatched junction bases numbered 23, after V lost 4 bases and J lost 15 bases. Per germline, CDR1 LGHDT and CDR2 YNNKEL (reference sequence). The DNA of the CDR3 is TGTGCCAGCAGCCGCGGACAGAGAGCGGGGGACCGATTCCGTCGGTTCTTC. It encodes CASSRGQRAGDRFRRFF.

The CDR3 region has the DNA TGTGCCAGCTCACAAGGGAACACCGGAAACACCATATATTTT. It encodes CASSQGNTGNTIYF. The rearrangement joins TRBV18 to TRBJ1-3, with no clear D. Trimming removed 4 bases from V and 4 bases from J, with 11 bases in between. The germline CDR1 and CDR2 sequences are KGHSH and LQKENI. CDR3 size: 14 residues.

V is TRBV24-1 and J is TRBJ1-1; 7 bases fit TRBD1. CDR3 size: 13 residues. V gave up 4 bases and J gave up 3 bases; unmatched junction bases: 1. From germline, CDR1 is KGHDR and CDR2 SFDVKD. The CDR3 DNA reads TGTGCCACCAGTGAGACAGGGTACACTGAAGCTTTCTTT. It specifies CATSETGYTEAFF.

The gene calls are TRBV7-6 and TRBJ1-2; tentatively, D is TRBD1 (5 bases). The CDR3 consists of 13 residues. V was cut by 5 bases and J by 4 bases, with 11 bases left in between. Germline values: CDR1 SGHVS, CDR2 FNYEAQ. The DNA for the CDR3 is TGTGCCAGCAGCGCTTACAGGCCCTATGGCTACACCTTC. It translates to CASSAYRPYGYTF.

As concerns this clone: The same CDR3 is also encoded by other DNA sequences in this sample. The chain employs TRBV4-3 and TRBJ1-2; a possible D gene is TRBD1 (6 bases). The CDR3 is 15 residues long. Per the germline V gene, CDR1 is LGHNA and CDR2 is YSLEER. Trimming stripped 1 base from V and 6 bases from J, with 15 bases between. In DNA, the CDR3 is TGCGCCAGCAGCCAAGGAGGAGGGGGTCTACATGGCTACACCTTC. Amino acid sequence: CASSQGGGGLHGYTF.

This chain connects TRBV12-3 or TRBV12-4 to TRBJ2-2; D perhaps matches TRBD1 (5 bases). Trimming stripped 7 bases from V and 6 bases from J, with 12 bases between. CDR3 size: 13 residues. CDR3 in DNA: TGTGCCAGCACCGGACAACAACCCGGGGAGCTGTTTTTT. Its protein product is CASTGQQPGELFF.

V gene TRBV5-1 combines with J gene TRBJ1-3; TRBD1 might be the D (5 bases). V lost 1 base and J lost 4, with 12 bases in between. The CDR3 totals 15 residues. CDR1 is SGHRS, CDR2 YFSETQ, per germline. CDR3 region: CASSLSSGRGNTIYF. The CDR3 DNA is TGCGCCAGCAGCTTGAGTTCAGGGCGCGGAAACACCATATATTTT.

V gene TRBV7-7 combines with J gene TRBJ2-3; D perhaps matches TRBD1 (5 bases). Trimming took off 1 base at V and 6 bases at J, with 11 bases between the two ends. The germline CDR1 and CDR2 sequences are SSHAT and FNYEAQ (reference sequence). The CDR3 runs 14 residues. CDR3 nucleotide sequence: TGTGCCAGCAGCTTAGGGCAGGGTTACGATACGCAGTATTTT. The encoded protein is CASSLGQGYDTQYF.

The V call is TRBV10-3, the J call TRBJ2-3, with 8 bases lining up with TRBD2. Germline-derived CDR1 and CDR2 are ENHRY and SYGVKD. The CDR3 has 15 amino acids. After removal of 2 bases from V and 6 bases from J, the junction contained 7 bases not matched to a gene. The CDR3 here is CAISEDGGDTDTQYF. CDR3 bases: TGTGCCATCAGTGAGGACGGGGGGGACACCGATACGCAGTATTTT.

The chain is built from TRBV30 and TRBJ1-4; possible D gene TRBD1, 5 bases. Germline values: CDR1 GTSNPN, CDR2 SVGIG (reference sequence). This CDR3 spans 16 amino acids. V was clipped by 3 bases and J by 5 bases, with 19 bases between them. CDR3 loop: CAWRGRGGSWNEKLFF. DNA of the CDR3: TGTGCCTGGAGGGGACGAGGAGGGTCGTGGAATGAAAAACTGTTTTTT.

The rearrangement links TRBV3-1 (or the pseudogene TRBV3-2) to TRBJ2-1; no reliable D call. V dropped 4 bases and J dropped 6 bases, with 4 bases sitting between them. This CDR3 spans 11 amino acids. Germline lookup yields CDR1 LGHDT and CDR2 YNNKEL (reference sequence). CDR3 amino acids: CASSPRNEQFF. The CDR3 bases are TGTGCCAGCAGCCCCCGCAATGAGCAGTTCTTC.

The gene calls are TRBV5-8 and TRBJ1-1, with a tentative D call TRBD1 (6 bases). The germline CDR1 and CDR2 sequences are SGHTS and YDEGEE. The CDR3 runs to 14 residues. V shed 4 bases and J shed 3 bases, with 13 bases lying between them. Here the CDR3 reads CASSMGHRYTEAFF. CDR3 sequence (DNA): TGTGCCAGCAGCATGGGACACCGGTACACTGAAGCTTTCTTT.

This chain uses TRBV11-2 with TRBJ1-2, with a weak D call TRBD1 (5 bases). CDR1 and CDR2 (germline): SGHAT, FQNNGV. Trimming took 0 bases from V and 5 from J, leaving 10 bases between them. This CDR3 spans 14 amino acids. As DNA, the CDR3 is TGTGCCAGCAGCTTAGAGGCCAGGGAGTATGGCTACACCTTC. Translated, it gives CASSLEAREYGYTF. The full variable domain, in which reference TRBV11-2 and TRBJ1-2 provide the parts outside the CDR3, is EAGVAQSPRYKIIEKRQSVAFWCNPISGHATLYWYQQILGQGPKLLIQFQNNGVVDDSQLPKDRFSAERLKGVDSTLKIQPAKLEDSAVYLCASSLEAREYGYTFGSGTRLTVV.

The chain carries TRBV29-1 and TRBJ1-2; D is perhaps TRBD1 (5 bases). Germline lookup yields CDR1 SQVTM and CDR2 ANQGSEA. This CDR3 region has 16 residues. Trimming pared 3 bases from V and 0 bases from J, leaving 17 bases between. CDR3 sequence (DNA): TGCAGCGTTGAGCGGGGCGGATTTAAAGCTAACTATGGCTACACCTTC. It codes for CSVERGGFKANYGYTF.

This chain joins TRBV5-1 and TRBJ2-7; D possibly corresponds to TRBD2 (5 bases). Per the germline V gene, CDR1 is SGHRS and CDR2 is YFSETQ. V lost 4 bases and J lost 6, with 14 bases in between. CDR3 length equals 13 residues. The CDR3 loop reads CASSPFNSGEQYF. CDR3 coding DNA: TGCGCCAGCAGCCCTTTTAACAGCGGCGAGCAGTACTTC.

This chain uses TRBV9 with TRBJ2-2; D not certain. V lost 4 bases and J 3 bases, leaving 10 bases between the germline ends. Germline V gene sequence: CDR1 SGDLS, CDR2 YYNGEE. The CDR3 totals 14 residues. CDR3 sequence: CASSLLGHTGELFF. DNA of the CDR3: TGTGCCAGCAGCCTTCTCGGGCACACCGGGGAGCTGTTTTTT.

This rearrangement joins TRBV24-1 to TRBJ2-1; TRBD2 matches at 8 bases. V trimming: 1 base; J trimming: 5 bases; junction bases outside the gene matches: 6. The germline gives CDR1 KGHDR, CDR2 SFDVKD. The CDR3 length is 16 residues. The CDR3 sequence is CATSDFKSGGNNEQFF. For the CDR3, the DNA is TGTGCCACCAGTGATTTTAAGAGCGGGGGTAACAATGAGCAGTTCTTC.